These 20 T cell receptor beta chains came from one sample sequenced in a study of beta chain features in type 1 diabetes. No cognate antigen is known for these TCRs. Whole-study results and caveats: In every one of the four CD4+ subsets, TCRB CDR3s were moderately but significantly shorter in Type 1 diabetes patients.

cDNA synthesis used the whole RNA isolate, giving expressed TCRB sequences. Assay: immunoSEQ multiplex PCR; the TCRdb copy retains only in-frame clones and omits some. The table shows 250,000 or so clones, with just over 20% occurring only once. Sequenced input: naive CD4+ T cells from blood. These receptors originate from a woman between 40 and 55 years old with type 1 diabetes.

The table lists this clone with a few counts. The chain joins TRBV4-1 to TRBJ2-7, with TRBD1 as a possible D gene (5 bases). The CDR3 has 14 amino acids. The ends were cut back, 1 base at V and 2 bases at J, with 9 bases in the middle. Looked up from germline, CDR1 is MGHRA and CDR2 is YSYEKL. In DNA, the CDR3 is TGCGCCAGCAGCCAAGGGCAGGGAACCTACGAGCAGTACTTC. Encoded protein: CASSQGQGTYEQYF.

This chain joins TRBV25-1 and TRBJ2-7; maybe TRBD1 (5 bases). Germline CDR1 MGHDK, CDR2 SYGVNS. The CDR3 runs to 12 residues. The V gene lost 5 bases and the J gene lost 7 bases, with 12 bases spanning the gap. The CDR3 spells CASSRQTWEQYF. The CDR3 coding sequence is TGTGCCAGCAGTCGACAGACTTGGGAGCAGTACTTC.

This clone was detected only a few times. The chain combines TRBV25-1 with TRBJ1-1, with 9 positions matching TRBD1. The V gene's germline CDR1 is MGHDK and CDR2 SYGVNS. The junction had 7 bases not matched to a gene; V was cut back by 7 bases and J by 1 base. CDR3 length equals 15 residues. The CDR3 spells CASNTGGSGNTEAFF. The DNA of the CDR3 is TGTGCCAGCAATACAGGGGGCTCGGGGAACACTGAAGCTTTCTTT.

This clone was seen a handful of times. The J gene is TRBJ2-6, the V gene TRBV5-4; the D gene is possibly TRBD1 (6 bases). Germline-derived CDR1 and CDR2 are SGHNT and YYREEE (reference sequence). The V and J ends lost 4 bases and 2 bases respectively, with 13 bases between them. The CDR3 loop spans 16 amino acids. The CDR3 loop is CASSSLDRTGANVLTF. In nucleotides, the CDR3 is TGTGCCAGCAGCAGCCTAGACAGGACTGGGGCCAACGTCCTGACTTTC.

This chain joins TRBV10-3 and TRBJ2-2; D is unclear. In germline, CDR1 is ENHRY, CDR2 SYGVKD. This CDR3 has 13 residues. V lost 3 bases, J lost 6 bases, and 8 bases lay in between. The CDR3 loop is CAISETGPGELFF. DNA of the CDR3: TGTGCCATCAGTGAAACGGGTCCCGGGGAGCTGTTTTTT.

The rearrangement joins TRBV2 to TRBJ2-2; D possibly corresponds to TRBD2 (5 bases). Germline V gene sequence: CDR1 SNHLY, CDR2 FYNNEI. V lost 6 bases and J lost 6, with 5 bases in between. The CDR3 is made up of 11 amino acids. CDR3 protein: CASRLAGELFF. CDR3 bases: TGTGCCAGCAGACTAGCCGGGGAGCTGTTTTTT. The whole variable domain, filled in from reference TRBV2 and TRBJ2-2, reads EPEVTQTPSHQVTQMGQEVILRCVPISNHLYFYWYRQILGQKVEFLVSFYNNEISEKSEIFDDQFSVERPDGSNFTLKIRSTKLEDSAMYFCASRLAGELFFGEGSRLTVL.

The genes are TRBV4-2 and TRBJ2-1; 8 bases align to TRBD2. Trimming cost V 4 bases and J 7 bases; bases outside gene matches: 15. The CDR3 is 17 amino acids. Germline loops: CDR1 LGHNA, CDR2 YNFKEQ. The CDR3 DNA follows: TGTGCCAGCAGCCCGACTGGGGCGGGGGGATCGGGAAATGAGCAGTTCTTC. Translating gives CASSPTGAGGSGNEQFF.

The V gene is TRBV29-1, the J gene TRBJ1-1; the match to TRBD1 covers 10 bases. Germline CDR1 is SQVTM and CDR2 is ANQGSEA. The CDR3 loop spans 12 amino acids. V shed 6 bases, J shed 8 bases, and the junction held 6 bases outside the gene matches. The CDR3 DNA reads TGCAGCGTCCGACAGGGGGCGGCGGAAGCTTTCTTT. Translation: CSVRQGAAEAFF.

This clone was detected only a few times. The gene calls are TRBV2 and TRBJ1-2; 7 bases line up with TRBD1. This CDR3 contains 13 residues. Germline V gene data show CDR1 as SNHLY and CDR2 as FYNNEI. Trimming cost V 6 bases and J 2 bases; bases outside gene matches: 3. The CDR3 nucleotides are TGTGCCAGCAGCCTGGACAGGAACTATGGCTACACCTTC. Its translation: CASSLDRNYGYTF.

The genes are TRBV9 and TRBJ1-1; TRBD1 is a possible D gene (5 bases). The CDR3 contains 13 residues. V was shortened by 2 bases and J by 6 bases, with 11 bases between the two germline ends. Per the germline V gene, CDR1 is SGDLS and CDR2 is YYNGEE. CDR3 loop: CASSVEGGAEAFF. The CDR3 DNA reads TGTGCCAGCAGCGTGGAGGGAGGGGCTGAAGCTTTCTTT.

This clone was picked up a small number of times. V is TRBV30 and J is TRBJ2-1; 7 bases line up with TRBD1. The CDR3 has 13 amino acids. Germline V lookup: CDR1 GTSNPN, CDR2 SVGIG (reference sequence). V lost 4 bases, J lost 8 bases, and 8 bases stayed unmatched. CDR3 protein: CAWTPGTADEQFF. The CDR3 DNA follows: TGTGCCTGGACCCCCGGGACAGCGGATGAGCAGTTCTTC.

The chain is built from TRBV28 and TRBJ2-7, with a tentative D call TRBD1 (6 bases). Germline assignment: CDR1 MDHEN and CDR2 SYDVKM. Trimming pared 3 bases from V and 7 bases from J, leaving 22 bases between. This CDR3 is 16 amino acids long. DNA of the CDR3: TGTGCCAGCAGTTTCACCGGGACATGGAGGAATCGGGAGCAGTACTTC. Its translation: CASSFTGTWRNREQYF.

This clone was counted only a few times. In DNA, the CDR3 is TGCGCCAGCAGCTTGACGGTCGCAGGAGGAGAGACCCAGTACTTC. Translating gives CASSLTVAGGETQYF. The rearrangement links TRBV5-1 to TRBJ2-5, with a weak D call TRBD2 (5 bases). CDR3 length: 15 residues. V shed 1 base and J shed 4 bases, with 14 bases lying between them. Germline values: CDR1 SGHRS, CDR2 YFSETQ.

The chain joins TRBV6-5 to TRBJ2-6; possible D gene TRBD2, 6 bases. The CDR3 has 16 residues. Germline V gives CDR1 MNHEY, CDR2 SVGAGI. The V end lost 4 bases, the J end lost 0 bases, and 10 bases lay between the germline ends. In DNA form, the CDR3 reads TGTGCCAGCAGTTTGGAGGGATCCTCTGGGGCCAACGTCCTGACTTTC. This codes for CASSLEGSSGANVLTF.

The chain uses TRBV18 and TRBJ2-5; weak D call: TRBD2 (5 bases). With 1 base removed from V and 2 bases from J, the gap between germline ends came to 8 bases. The CDR3 contains 14 residues. Germline V gene sequence: CDR1 KGHSH, CDR2 LQKENI. CDR3 bases: TGTGCCAGCTCACCACTGGGAGTTCAAGAGACCCAGTACTTC. Amino acids: CASSPLGVQETQYF.

This clone came up a few times. V is TRBV19 and J is TRBJ2-3, with a weak D call TRBD2 (6 bases). V lost 5 bases and J lost 7, with 13 bases in between. CDR1 is LNHDA and CDR2 is SQIVND in the germline V gene (reference sequence). This CDR3 contains 13 residues. CDR3 sequence reads: CASSSLTSNTQYF. The CDR3 nucleotides are TGTGCCAGTAGTTCCCTGACTAGTAATACGCAGTATTTT.

This clone was seen only a few times. Within the sample, other DNA sequences also encode this same CDR3. The chain uses TRBV5-1 and TRBJ1-3; D perhaps matches TRBD1 (6 bases). Looked up from germline, CDR1 is SGHRS and CDR2 is YFSETQ. The CDR3 is made up of 14 amino acids. Trimming pared 0 bases from V and 2 bases from J, leaving 6 bases between. The CDR3 region is CASSLGGPGNTIYF. In DNA form, the CDR3 reads TGCGCCAGCAGCTTGGGGGGGCCTGGAAACACCATATATTTT.

The gene calls are TRBV9 and TRBJ2-5, with 8 bases lining up with TRBD1. Germline V lookup: CDR1 SGDLS, CDR2 YYNGEE. This CDR3 is built from 17 residues. Trimming at V came to 3 bases and at J to 4 bases, leaving 14 bases not matched to a gene. The CDR3 sequence: CASSAGVSDRDLETQYF. The DNA of the CDR3 is TGTGCCAGCAGCGCGGGCGTTTCGGACAGGGATCTAGAGACCCAGTACTTC.

The chain recombines TRBV18 with TRBJ2-7, with no clear D. The CDR3 totals 13 residues. The germline gives CDR1 KGHSH, CDR2 LQKENI. Between the trimmed V and J ends, which lost 3 bases and 6 bases, there was a span of 12 bases. As DNA, the CDR3 is TGTGCCAGCTCACCGTATTCTCACGGCGAGCAGTACTTC. Translation gives CASSPYSHGEQYF.

J is TRBJ1-1 and V is TRBV25-1; possible D gene TRBD1, 6 bases. Germline V gives CDR1 MGHDK, CDR2 SYGVNS. Trimming took off 4 bases at V and 7 bases at J, with 13 bases between the two ends. This CDR3 has 13 residues. In DNA form, the CDR3 reads TGTGCCAGCAGTGTAACAGGGTACAGTGAAGCTTTCTTT. Translation: CASSVTGYSEAFF.